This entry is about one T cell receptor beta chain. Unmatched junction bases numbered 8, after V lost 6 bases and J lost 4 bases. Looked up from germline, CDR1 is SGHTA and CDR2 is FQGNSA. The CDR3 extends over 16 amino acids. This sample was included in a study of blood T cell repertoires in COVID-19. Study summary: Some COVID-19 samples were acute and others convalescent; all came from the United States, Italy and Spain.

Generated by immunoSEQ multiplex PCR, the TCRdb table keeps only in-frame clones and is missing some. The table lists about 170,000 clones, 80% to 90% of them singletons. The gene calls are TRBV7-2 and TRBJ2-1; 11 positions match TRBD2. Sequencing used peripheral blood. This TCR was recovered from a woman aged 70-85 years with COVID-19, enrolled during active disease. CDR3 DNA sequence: TGTGCCAGCAGTCGGCTGGGACTAGCGGCTTACAATGAGCAGTTCTTC. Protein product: CASSRLGLAAYNEQFF.